The 8 T cell receptor beta chains listed next were all sequenced from one sample in a study of blood T cell repertoires in COVID-19 (dated by TCRdb to the early 2020s). Receptor amplification or capture employed the immunoSEQ multiplex PCR assay. TCRdb's version of the immuneACCESS table is confined to in-frame rearrangements and falls short of the full clone set. An unresolved V gene accounts for under half of the shortfall where checked; the remainder is of unknown origin. This sample is represented by about 100,000 clones; roughly 90% of them were singletons. The ten largest account for 5.5% to 6.5% of the sample. Sequencing was performed on peripheral blood. The receptor set was obtained from a woman aged 60-70 years with acute or convalescent COVID-19.

This clone was detected only once. The chain uses TRBV7-2 and TRBJ2-1; maybe TRBD1 (6 bases). Germline V lookup: CDR1 SGHTA, CDR2 FQGNSA. V lost 3 bases to trimming and J lost 6 bases, with 15 bases between them. This CDR3 spans 15 amino acids. CDR3 sequence reads: CASSLARQVSNEQFF. CDR3 nucleotides: TGTGCCAGCAGCTTGGCTCGACAGGTATCCAATGAGCAGTTCTTC.

The chain carries TRBV4-2 and TRBJ2-5, with D possibly TRBD1 on 7 matching bases. Germline loops: CDR1 LGHNA, CDR2 YNFKEQ. This CDR3 comprises 16 residues. V was clipped by 0 bases and J by 4 bases, with 15 bases between them. CDR3 DNA sequence: TGTGCCAGCAGCCAAGATAGGGCAGGGGGGAGAGAGACCCAGTACTTC. Translated, it gives CASSQDRAGGRETQYF.

This clone was observed a few times. The chain combines TRBV7-9 with TRBJ2-2; 8 nucleotides match TRBD2. Germline CDR1 reads SEHNR; CDR2 reads FQNEAQ (reference sequence). The trim removed 1 base at V and 3 bases at J, leaving 1 base unmatched. The CDR3 contains 15 residues. This CDR3 reads CASSLGAGDTGELFF. In nucleotides, the CDR3 is TGTGCCAGCAGCTTAGGAGCGGGGGACACCGGGGAGCTGTTTTTT.

CDR3 in amino acids: CASSKDRDPGRPQHF. The CDR3 DNA follows: TGTGCCAGCAGCAAGGACAGGGACCCCGGACGGCCCCAGCATTTT. The V and J genes are TRBV7-9 and TRBJ1-5; TRBD1 matches 8 bases. The germline CDR1 and CDR2 sequences are SEHNR and FQNEAQ (reference sequence). V lost 5 bases and J lost 9; bases outside the gene matches: 12. There are 15 residues in the CDR3.

The chain carries TRBV27 and TRBJ1-5, with a weak D call TRBD1 (6 bases). From germline, CDR1 is MNHEY and CDR2 SMNVEV (reference sequence). This CDR3 is built from 15 residues. The germline V and J ends were trimmed by 4 bases and 6 bases, with 16 bases remaining between them. CDR3 nucleotides: TGTGCCAGCAGTTCAAAACAGGGCCTGGGTCAGCCCCAGCATTTT. The encoded protein is CASSSKQGLGQPQHF.

This clone has a single count. V is TRBV19 and J is TRBJ1-2, with D possibly TRBD1 on 5 matching bases. In germline, CDR1 is LNHDA, CDR2 SQIVND (reference sequence). The CDR3 contains 16 residues. Between the trimmed V and J ends, which lost 6 bases and 1 base, there was a span of 18 bases. The CDR3 loop reads CASSSWAGLNNYGYTF. CDR3 coding DNA: TGTGCCAGTAGCTCCTGGGCAGGGCTTAATAACTATGGCTACACCTTC.

This clone was seen just once. The chain joins TRBV6-5 to TRBJ2-1, with 10 bases identical to TRBD2. V lost 0 bases to trimming and J lost 4 bases; unmatched junction nucleotides: 3. CDR1 MNHEY and CDR2 SVGAGI come from the germline V gene. CDR3 length equals 16 residues. In DNA, the CDR3 is TGTGCCAGCAGTTACTCGGCTAGCGGGAGTTACAATGAGCAGTTCTTC. As protein: CASSYSASGSYNEQFF.

This clone was picked up one time. This chain links TRBV18 with TRBJ2-1, with a possible D match to TRBD2 (6 bases). With 2 bases removed from V and 2 bases from J, the gap between germline ends came to 13 bases. CDR1 and CDR2 from the germline V gene are KGHSH and LQKENI. The CDR3 consists of 16 residues. The CDR3 nucleotides are TGTGCCAGCTCACCAACTCTAGCGAATACCTACAATGAGCAGTTCTTC. Amino acids: CASSPTLANTYNEQFF.